This TCR beta chain was identified during a study of cytomegalovirus exposure and HLA in healthy donors. Study conclusions and caveats: For presence/absence analyses, sequencing depth was assumed to be roughly uniform across donors. Reportedly, TCR beta sequences accurately predicted HLA-A and HLA-B alleles in most subjects. Upon later analysis, HLA-associated TCR beta chains proved more clonally expanded than other, equally common chains. Later analysis showed TCR association rates varying by HLA locus, highest for DRB1 and lowest for HLA-C.

Comment on this clone: Its specificity is not known.

J lost 5 bases, V lost 3 bases, and 14 bases had no gene match. Looked up from germline, CDR1 is MGHRA and CDR2 is YSYEKL. The CDR3 extends over 17 amino acids. Use of 60 Vbeta and 13 Jbeta primers characterized the PCR. Sequencing was performed with immunoSEQ multiplex PCR; in TCRdb, only in-frame clones are kept and a portion is missing. The sample includes 140,000 to 150,000 clones, over 60% of them seen just once. V usage is TRBV4-1 and J usage is TRBJ1-2, with 8 positions matching TRBD1. The sample consisted of PBMCs. This TCR came from a woman younger than 45 in good health and CMV-seronegative. CDR3 region: CASSHQQGVMFNYGYTF. CDR3 sequence (DNA): TGCGCCAGCAGCCACCAACAGGGGGTGATGTTCAATTATGGCTACACCTTC.